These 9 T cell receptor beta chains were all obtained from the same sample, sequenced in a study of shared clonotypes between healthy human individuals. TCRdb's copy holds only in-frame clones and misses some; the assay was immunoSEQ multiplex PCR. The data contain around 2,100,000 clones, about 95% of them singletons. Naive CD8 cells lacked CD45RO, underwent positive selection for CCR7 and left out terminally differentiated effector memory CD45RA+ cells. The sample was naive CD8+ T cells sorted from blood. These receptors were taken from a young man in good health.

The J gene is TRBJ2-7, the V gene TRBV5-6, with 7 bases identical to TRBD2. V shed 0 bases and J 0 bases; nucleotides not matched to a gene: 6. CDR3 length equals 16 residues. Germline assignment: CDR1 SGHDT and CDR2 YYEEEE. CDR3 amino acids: CASSLEASGSSYEQYF. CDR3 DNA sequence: TGTGCCAGCAGCTTGGAGGCTAGCGGAAGCTCCTACGAGCAGTACTTC.

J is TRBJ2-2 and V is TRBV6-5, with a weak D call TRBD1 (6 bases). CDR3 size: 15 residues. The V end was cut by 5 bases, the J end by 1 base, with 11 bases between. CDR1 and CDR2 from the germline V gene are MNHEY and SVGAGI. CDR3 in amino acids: CASSGQIVNTGELFF. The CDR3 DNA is TGTGCCAGCAGTGGACAGATAGTGAACACCGGGGAGCTGTTTTTT.

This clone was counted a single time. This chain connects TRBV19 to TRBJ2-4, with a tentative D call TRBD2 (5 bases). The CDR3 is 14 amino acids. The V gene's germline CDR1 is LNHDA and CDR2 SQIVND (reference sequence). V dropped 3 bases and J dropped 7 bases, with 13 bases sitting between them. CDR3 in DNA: TGTGCCAGTAGTATCCGGGATAACATCAACATTCAGTACTTC. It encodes CASSIRDNINIQYF.

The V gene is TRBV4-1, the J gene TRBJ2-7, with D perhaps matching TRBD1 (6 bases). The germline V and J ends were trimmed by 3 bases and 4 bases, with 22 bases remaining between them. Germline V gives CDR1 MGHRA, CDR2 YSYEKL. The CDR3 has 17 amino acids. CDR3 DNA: TGCGCCAGCAGCCACGCCTCAGGGGCGGACTTCCCTTACGAGCAGTACTTC. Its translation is CASSHASGADFPYEQYF.

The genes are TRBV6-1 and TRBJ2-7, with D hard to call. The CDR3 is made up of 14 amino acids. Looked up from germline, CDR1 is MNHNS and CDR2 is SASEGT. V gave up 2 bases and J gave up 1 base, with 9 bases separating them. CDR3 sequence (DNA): TGTGCCAGCAGTGAATTGGAAGGTTCCTACGAGCAGTACTTC. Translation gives CASSELEGSYEQYF.

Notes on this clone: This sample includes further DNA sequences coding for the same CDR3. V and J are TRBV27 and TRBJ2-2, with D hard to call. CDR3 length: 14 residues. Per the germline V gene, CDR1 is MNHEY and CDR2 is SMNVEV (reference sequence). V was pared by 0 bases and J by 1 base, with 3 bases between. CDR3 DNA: TGTGCCAGCAGTTTATCCGTGAACACCGGGGAGCTGTTTTTT. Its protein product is CASSLSVNTGELFF.

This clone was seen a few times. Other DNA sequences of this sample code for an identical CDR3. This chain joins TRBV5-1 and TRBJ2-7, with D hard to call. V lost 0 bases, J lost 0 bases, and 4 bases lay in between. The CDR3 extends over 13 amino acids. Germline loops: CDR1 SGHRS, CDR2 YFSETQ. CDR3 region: CASSLGASYEQYF. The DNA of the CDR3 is TGCGCCAGCAGCTTGGGGGCCTCCTACGAGCAGTACTTC.

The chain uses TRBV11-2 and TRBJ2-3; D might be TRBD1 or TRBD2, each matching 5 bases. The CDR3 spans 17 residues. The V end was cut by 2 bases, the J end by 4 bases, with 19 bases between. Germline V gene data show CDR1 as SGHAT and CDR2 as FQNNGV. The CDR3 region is CASSLRSVGELSDTQYF. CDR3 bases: TGTGCCAGCAGCTTAAGATCAGTGGGGGAACTTTCAGATACGCAGTATTTT.

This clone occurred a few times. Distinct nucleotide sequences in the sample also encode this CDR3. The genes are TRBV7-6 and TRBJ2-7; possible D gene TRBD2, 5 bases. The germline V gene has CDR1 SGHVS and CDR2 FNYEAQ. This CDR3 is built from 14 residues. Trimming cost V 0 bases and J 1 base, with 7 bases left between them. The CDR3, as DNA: TGTGCCAGCAGCTTAGCCGGGATTTCCTACGAGCAGTACTTC. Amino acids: CASSLAGISYEQYF.